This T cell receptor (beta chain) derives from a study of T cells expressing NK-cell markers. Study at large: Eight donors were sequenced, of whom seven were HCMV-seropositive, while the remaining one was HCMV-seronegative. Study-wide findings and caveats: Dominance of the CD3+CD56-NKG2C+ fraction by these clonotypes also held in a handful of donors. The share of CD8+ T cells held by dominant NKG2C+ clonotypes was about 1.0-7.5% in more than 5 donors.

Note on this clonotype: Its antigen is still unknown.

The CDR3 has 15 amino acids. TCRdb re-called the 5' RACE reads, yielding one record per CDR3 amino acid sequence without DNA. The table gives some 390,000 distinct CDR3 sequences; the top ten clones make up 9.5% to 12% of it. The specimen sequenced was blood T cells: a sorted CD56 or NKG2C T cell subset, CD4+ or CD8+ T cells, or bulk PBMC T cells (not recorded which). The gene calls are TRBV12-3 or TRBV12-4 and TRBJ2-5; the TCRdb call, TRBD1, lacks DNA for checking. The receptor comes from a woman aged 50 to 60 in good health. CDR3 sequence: CASSGTGSGLETQYF.